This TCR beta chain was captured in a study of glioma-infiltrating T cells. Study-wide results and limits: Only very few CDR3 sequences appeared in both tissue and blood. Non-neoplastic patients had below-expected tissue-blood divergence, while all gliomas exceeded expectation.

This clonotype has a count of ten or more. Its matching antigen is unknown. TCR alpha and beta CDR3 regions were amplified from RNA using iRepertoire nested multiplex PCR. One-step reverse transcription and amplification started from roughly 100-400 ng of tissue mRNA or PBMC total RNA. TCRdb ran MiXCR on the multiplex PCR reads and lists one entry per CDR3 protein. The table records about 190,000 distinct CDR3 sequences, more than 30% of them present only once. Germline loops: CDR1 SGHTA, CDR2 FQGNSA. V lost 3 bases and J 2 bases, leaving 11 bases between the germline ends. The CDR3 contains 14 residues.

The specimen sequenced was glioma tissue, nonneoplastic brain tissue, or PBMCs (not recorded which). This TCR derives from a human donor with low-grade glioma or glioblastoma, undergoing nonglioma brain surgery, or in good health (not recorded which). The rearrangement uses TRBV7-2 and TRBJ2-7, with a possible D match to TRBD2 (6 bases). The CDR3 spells CASSFSTGAYEQYF. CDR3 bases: TGTGCCAGCAGCTTCTCCACGGGAGCCTACGAGCAGTACTTC.